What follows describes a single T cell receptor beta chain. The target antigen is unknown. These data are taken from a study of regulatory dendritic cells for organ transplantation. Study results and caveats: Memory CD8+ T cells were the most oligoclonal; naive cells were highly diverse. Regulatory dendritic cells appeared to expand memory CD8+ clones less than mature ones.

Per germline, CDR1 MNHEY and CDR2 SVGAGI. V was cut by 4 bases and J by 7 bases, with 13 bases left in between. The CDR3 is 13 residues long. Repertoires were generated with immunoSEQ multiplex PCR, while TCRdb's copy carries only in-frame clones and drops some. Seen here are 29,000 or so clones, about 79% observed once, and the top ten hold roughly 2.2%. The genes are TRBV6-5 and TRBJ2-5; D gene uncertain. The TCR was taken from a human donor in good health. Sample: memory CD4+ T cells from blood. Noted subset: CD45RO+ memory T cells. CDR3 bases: TGTGCCAGCAGTTCTATCGGGTTGGGGACCCAGTACTTC. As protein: CASSSIGLGTQYF.